This T cell receptor beta chain was profiled in a study of cytomegalovirus exposure and HLA in healthy donors. With 60 Vbeta and 13 Jbeta primers, the PCR was carried out. Under the authors' procedure: The count from a later analysis was some 76 million unique TCR beta chains, about 9.9 million of them shared. Sequencing was performed with immunoSEQ multiplex PCR; in TCRdb, only in-frame clones are kept and a portion is missing. That table supplies the V and J calls and clone size; D and trimming were determined from the DNA. In the table there are about 200,000 clones, approximately 80% of which are singletons. Sequencing was carried out using PBMCs. The source of this sequence is a man aged 45-60 years in good health and CMV-seronegative.

The CDR3: CASSVTGTSGTDTQYF. The DNA for the CDR3 is TGTGCCAGCAGCGTCACCGGGACTAGCGGCACAGATACGCAGTATTTT. The V and J genes are TRBV9 and TRBJ2-3, with 10 positions matching TRBD2. Trimming removed 2 bases from V and 1 base from J; junction bases left unmatched: 4. This CDR3 has 16 residues. The germline V gene encodes CDR1 SGDLS and CDR2 YYNGEE.